These 23 T cell receptor beta chains were sequenced from one sample in a study of blood T cell repertoires in COVID-19. Sequenced by immunoSEQ multiplex PCR; TCRdb stores in-frame clones only, minus some. The table records 150,000 to 200,000 clones, about 91% of them present only once. Sequenced input: PBMCs or T cells enriched from blood (not recorded which). The receptor source for this set is a woman under 30 who had recovered from COVID-19.

The chain combines TRBV19 with TRBJ1-5; 7 bases line up with TRBD1. The CDR3 is made up of 19 amino acids. The germline gives CDR1 LNHDA, CDR2 SQIVND (reference sequence). V lost 1 base, J lost 1 base, and 13 bases stayed unmatched. CDR3 coding DNA: TGTGCCAGTAGTATAGTCCGGGACAGATCTTTTTTAAGCAATCAGCCCCAGCATTTT. As protein: CASSIVRDRSFLSNQPQHF. Full variable domain (outside the CDR3, taken from reference TRBV19 and TRBJ1-5): DGGITQSPKYLFRKEGQNVTLSCEQNLNHDAMYWYRQDPGQGLRLIYYSQIVNDFQKGDIAEGYSVSREKKESFPLTVTSAQKNPTAFYLCASSIVRDRSFLSNQPQHFGDGTRLSIL.

This clone has a single count. CDR3 in DNA: TGTGCCAGCAGCTTAGAGGGAGGGAGGCACGAGCAGTACTTC. As protein: CASSLEGGRHEQYF. The V call is TRBV11-2, the J call TRBJ2-7; 7 bases match TRBD2. J gave up 5 bases and V 0 bases, and 4 bases lay outside the gene matches. Germline CDR1 reads SGHAT; CDR2 reads FQNNGV. The CDR3 is 14 residues long.

The gene calls are TRBV14 and TRBJ2-1; 7 nucleotides line up with TRBD2. The CDR3 has 11 residues. Germline trimming cut 5 bases from V and 14 bases from J; bases unmatched to any gene: 6. Per germline, CDR1 SGHDN and CDR2 FVKESK. DNA of the CDR3: TGTGCCAGCAGCAAGGCGGGAGAGGAGTTCTTC. Its translation: CASSKAGEEFF.

The V gene is TRBV25-1, the J gene TRBJ1-2; TRBD1 agrees at 8 bases. The CDR3 has 15 residues. The ends lost 1 base at V and 8 bases at J; junction bases unmatched: 9. Germline V gene lookup returns CDR1 MGHDK and CDR2 SYGVNS. CDR3 amino acids: CASSESNQGAKGYTF. For the CDR3, the DNA is TGTGCCAGCAGTGAATCAAATCAGGGGGCGAAGGGCTACACCTTC.

The chain joins TRBV4-1 to TRBJ2-7; D unclear. CDR1 is MGHRA and CDR2 is YSYEKL in the germline V gene. The V and J ends lost 1 base and 0 bases respectively, with 7 bases between them. The CDR3 runs 14 residues. The CDR3 loop is CASSQGPNSYEQYF. CDR3 nucleotides: TGCGCCAGCAGCCAAGGGCCGAACTCCTACGAGCAGTACTTC.

The chain couples TRBV9 to TRBJ2-1; 10 bases map to TRBD2. J lost 5 bases, V lost 3 bases, and 2 bases had no gene match. The CDR3 spans 14 residues. Germline V gene lookup returns CDR1 SGDLS and CDR2 YYNGEE. The DNA for the CDR3 is TGTGCCAGCAGCGATAGCGGGAGGAACAATGAGCAGTTCTTC. It translates to CASSDSGRNNEQFF.

The chain carries TRBV10-3 and TRBJ2-4, with D possibly matching TRBD2 (6 bases). Germline V gene sequence: CDR1 ENHRY, CDR2 SYGVKD. Trimming cost V 10 bases and J 0 bases, with 13 bases left between them. The CDR3 contains 14 residues. The CDR3 loop is CATGSAGAKNIQYF. The CDR3, as DNA: TGTGCCACCGGATCAGCGGGAGCCAAAAACATTCAGTACTTC.

The rearrangement joins TRBV7-6 to TRBJ1-4, with 9 positions matching TRBD1. CDR3 length equals 21 residues. J gave up 6 bases and V 1 base, and 21 bases lay outside the gene matches. Germline V gives CDR1 SGHVS, CDR2 FNYEAQ. The CDR3 DNA reads as TGTGCCAGCAGCTTAGAAGAATCCGGGACAGGGTCGGGGAGTGTGGATGAAAAACTGTTTTTT. This translates into CASSLEESGTGSGSVDEKLFF.

Written as DNA, the CDR3 is TGTGCCAGCAGTTACCTTAGCGGGAGTCACTACGAGCAGTACTTC. Amino acids: CASSYLSGSHYEQYF. The rearrangement uses TRBV6-5 and TRBJ2-7; TRBD2 aligns across 9 bases. V lost 2 bases to trimming and J lost 3 bases; unmatched junction nucleotides: 5. The CDR3 sequence is 15 residues long. In germline, CDR1 is MNHEY, CDR2 SVGAGI.

The chain has TRBV6-2 or TRBV6-3 and TRBJ1-1; 7 bases line up with TRBD1. The V segment lost 5 bases and the J segment 5 bases; nucleotides outside the gene matches: 8. CDR1 is MNHEY, CDR2 SVGEGT, per germline. The CDR3 is 14 amino acids. CDR3 in DNA: TGTGCCAGCAGTGGCCGACAGGGTGCAACTGAAGCTTTCTTT. It specifies CASSGRQGATEAFF.

The J gene is TRBJ1-2, the V gene TRBV19; 8 bases are a match to TRBD1. The germline CDR1 and CDR2 sequences are LNHDA and SQIVND (reference sequence). This CDR3 is built from 14 residues. The ends lost 8 bases at V and 7 bases at J; junction bases unmatched: 12. The CDR3 loop reads CASRDDRGRLGYTF. In nucleotides, the CDR3 is TGTGCCAGTCGAGATGACAGGGGCAGACTTGGCTACACCTTC. Using reference TRBV19 and TRBJ1-2 for the parts outside the CDR3, the full variable domain is DGGITQSPKYLFRKEGQNVTLSCEQNLNHDAMYWYRQDPGQGLRLIYYSQIVNDFQKGDIAEGYSVSREKKESFPLTVTSAQKNPTAFYLCASRDDRGRLGYTFGSGTRLTVV.

The chain recombines TRBV4-1 with TRBJ2-7; 9 bases fit TRBD2. J lost 1 base, V lost 1 base, and 8 bases had no gene match. The CDR3 runs to 17 residues. Germline V gene lookup returns CDR1 MGHRA and CDR2 YSYEKL. CDR3 amino acids: CASSQGFSGSLSYEQYF. CDR3 coding DNA: TGCGCCAGCAGCCAAGGGTTTAGCGGGAGTTTATCCTACGAGCAGTACTTC.

The chain carries TRBV27 and TRBJ2-4; 11 bases are shared with TRBD2. In germline, CDR1 is MNHEY, CDR2 SMNVEV (reference sequence). The CDR3 covers 15 residues. The trim removed 2 bases at V and 7 bases at J, leaving 4 bases unmatched. The CDR3 region has the DNA TGTGCCAGCAGTTTAGGGACTAGCGGAAATAACATTCAGTACTTC. As protein: CASSLGTSGNNIQYF.

This clone occurred once. The V gene is TRBV11-2, the J gene TRBJ1-1; D not certain. The CDR3 spans 13 residues. The ends were cut back, 0 bases at V and 7 bases at J, with 9 bases in the middle. Germline CDR1 reads SGHAT; CDR2 reads FQNNGV. The CDR3 region has the DNA TGTGCCAGCAGCTTAGATAATGGCATTGAAGCTTTCTTT. This codes for CASSLDNGIEAFF. The variable domain in full, with the rest retrieved from reference TRBV11-2 and TRBJ1-1, is EAGVAQSPRYKIIEKRQSVAFWCNPISGHATLYWYQQILGQGPKLLIQFQNNGVVDDSQLPKDRFSAERLKGVDSTLKIQPAKLEDSAVYLCASSLDNGIEAFFGQGTRLTVV.

The rearrangement joins TRBV6-1 to TRBJ2-7; 10 positions agree with TRBD2. CDR3 size: 15 residues. Trimming removed 2 bases from V and 5 bases from J; junction bases left unmatched: 6. Germline V gene sequence: CDR1 MNHNS, CDR2 SASEGT. The CDR3 region has the DNA TGTGCCAGCAGTGAACGGACTAGCGGAATCCACGAGCAGTACTTC. This gives the protein CASSERTSGIHEQYF.

This sequence joins TRBV5-1 and TRBJ2-7; TRBD2 agrees at 12 bases. The junction had 4 bases not matched to a gene; V was cut back by 4 bases and J by 5 bases. The germline gives CDR1 SGHRS, CDR2 YFSETQ. The CDR3 loop spans 14 amino acids. This CDR3 is CASSLRLAGDEQYF. In DNA, the CDR3 is TGCGCCAGCAGCCTGAGACTAGCGGGAGACGAGCAGTACTTC.

This clone was counted only a few times. The chain has TRBV6-4 and TRBJ2-2; 7 positions agree with TRBD2. The CDR3 consists of 15 residues. Germline trimming cut 3 bases from V and 4 bases from J; bases unmatched to any gene: 5. The V gene's germline CDR1 is MRHNA and CDR2 SNTAGT. The CDR3 sequence: CASSEASGATGELFF. The CDR3 region has the DNA TGTGCCAGCAGTGAGGCTAGCGGCGCCACCGGGGAGCTGTTTTTT.

CDR3 bases: TGTGCCAGCAGCTTAGACTGGACTAGCCCCTACGAGCAGTACTTC. It is translated as CASSLDWTSPYEQYF. V usage is TRBV7-2 and J usage is TRBJ2-7, with 8 nucleotides matching TRBD2. Germline trimming cut 1 base from V and 2 bases from J; bases unmatched to any gene: 4. The length of the CDR3 is 15 residues. CDR1 and CDR2 (germline): SGHTA, FQGNSA. Based on the CDR3 plus reference TRBV7-2 and TRBJ2-7, the full variable domain is GAGVSQSPSNKVTEKGKDVELRCDPISGHTALYWYRQSLGQGLEFLIYFQGNSAPDKSGLPSDRFSAERTGGSVSTLTIQRTQQEDSAVYLCASSLDWTSPYEQYFGPGTRLTVT.

This chain joins TRBV2 and TRBJ2-2; the D gene is possibly TRBD2 (6 bases). Trimming cost V 6 bases and J 1 base, with 12 bases left between them. The CDR3 is 15 residues long. Per germline, CDR1 SNHLY and CDR2 FYNNEI. The CDR3 loop is CASRATSLNTGELFF. The DNA of the CDR3 is TGTGCCAGCAGAGCGACTAGTCTGAACACCGGGGAGCTGTTTTTT.

This clone has only one observation. The chain carries TRBV9 and TRBJ2-1; 9 bases align to TRBD1. V lost 2 bases and J lost 9; bases outside the gene matches: 3. The CDR3 length is 13 residues. CDR1 is SGDLS and CDR2 is YYNGEE in the germline V gene. The CDR3 reads CASSVGTGTEQFF. The CDR3 coding sequence is TGTGCCAGCAGCGTCGGGACAGGGACTGAGCAGTTCTTC.

This chain links TRBV18 with TRBJ2-1; 10 bases are a match to TRBD2. After removal of 1 base from V and 2 bases from J, the junction contained 8 bases not matched to a gene. Per germline, CDR1 KGHSH and CDR2 LQKENI. There are 18 residues in the CDR3. This CDR3 is CASSPQGLAGGPYNEQFF. The DNA of the CDR3 is TGTGCCAGCTCACCACAGGGATTAGCGGGAGGACCCTACAATGAGCAGTTCTTC. The full variable domain, with the rest looked up from reference TRBV18 and TRBJ2-1, is NAGVMQNPRHLVRRRGQEARLRCSPMKGHSHVYWYRQLPEEGLKFMVYLQKENIIDESGMPKERFSAEFPKEGPSILRIQQVVRGDSAAYFCASSPQGLAGGPYNEQFFGPGTRLTVL.

This chain uses TRBV27 with TRBJ2-1; TRBD2 might be the D (6 bases). Germline V lookup: CDR1 MNHEY, CDR2 SMNVEV (reference sequence). Trimming cost V 4 bases and J 1 base, with 8 bases left between them. CDR3 length equals 14 residues. CDR3 sequence (DNA): TGTGCCAGCAGTTCCGGGACTTCCTACAATGAGCAGTTCTTC. This translates into CASSSGTSYNEQFF.

This chain links TRBV29-1 with TRBJ2-3; 15 bases line up with TRBD2. V lost 7 bases to trimming and J lost 2 bases; unmatched junction nucleotides: 10. Germline V lookup: CDR1 SQVTM, CDR2 ANQGSEA. There are 17 residues in the CDR3. The CDR3 loop reads CSAGTSGRRFNTDTQYF. DNA for the CDR3: TGCAGCGCCGGGACTAGCGGGAGGCGGTTTAACACAGATACGCAGTATTTT.